This is a list of T cell receptor beta chains from one sample in a study of shared clonotypes between healthy human individuals. Sequencing was performed with immunoSEQ multiplex PCR; in TCRdb, only in-frame clones are kept and a portion is missing. The sample gives about 1.5 million clones, nearly 99% of which show up once; approximately 0.45% is in the top ten. Sequencing was performed on naive CD4+ T cells sorted from blood. Receptor source: a man younger than 40 in good health. CDR3s include the opening cysteine and the closing phenylalanine or tryptophan. Fields, in order: clone size, D gene, V gene, J gene, CDR3 protein, CDR3 DNA. D genes are given only for firm matches. For some rows the clone size is stated as once, few or many, or as a class when expanded; others skip it.

>.|.|TRBV29-1|TRBJ1-2
CSVEDPSLNYGYTF
TGCAGCGTTGAAGATCCCTCCCTGAACTATGGCTACACCTTC
>.|.|TRBV5-4|TRBJ2-7
CASSSGQSYEQYF
TGTGCCAGCAGCTCCGGACAGTCCTACGAGCAGTACTTC
>.|.|TRBV19|TRBJ1-1
CASMTPGHTEAFF
TGTGCCAGTATGACTCCCGGGCACACTGAAGCTTTCTTT
>.|.|TRBV5-1|TRBJ2-6
CASSPGPPSGANVLTF
TGCGCCAGCAGCCCAGGTCCACCCTCTGGGGCCAACGTCCTGACTTTC
>.|.|TRBV28|TRBJ2-7
CASSLKTEQYF
TGTGCCAGCAGCTTAAAAACCGAGCAGTACTTC
>.|.|TRBV5-1|TRBJ2-3
CASSLDYRTASTDTQYF
TGCGCCAGCAGCTTGGACTATAGGACAGCGAGCACAGATACGCAGTATTTT
>.|.|TRBV6-6|TRBJ2-1
CASSGSSYNEQFF
TGTGCCAGCAGCGGGAGCTCCTACAATGAGCAGTTCTTC
>.|.|TRBV18|TRBJ2-1
CASSPPGPRRLNEQFF
TGTGCCAGCTCACCACCGGGACCCCGCCGGCTTAATGAGCAGTTCTTC
>.|TRBD1|TRBV29-1|TRBJ1-1
CSVRLLYRGKTEAFF
TGCAGCGTTAGACTTCTATACAGGGGAAAGACTGAAGCTTTCTTT
>.|TRBD1|TRBV7-9|TRBJ1-5
CASSRGQGAGQPQHF
TGTGCCAGCAGCCGTGGACAGGGGGCAGGGCAGCCCCAGCATTTT
>.|.|TRBV2|TRBJ2-1
CASTLSLGEQFF
TGTGCCAGCACTCTATCTCTGGGTGAGCAGTTCTTC
>once|.|TRBV5-1|TRBJ2-1
CASSLRSPSDQSYNEQFF
TGCGCCAGCAGCTTGAGGTCACCTAGCGATCAATCGTACAATGAGCAGTTCTTC
>.|.|TRBV6-5|TRBJ1-1
CASSSHMRTTEAFF
TGTGCCAGCAGTTCGCACATGAGGACCACTGAAGCTTTCTTT
>.|TRBD2|TRBV7-9|TRBJ2-1
CASSRSGGRGNEQFF
TGTGCCAGCAGCCGATCTGGCGGGAGAGGCAATGAGCAGTTCTTC
>.|.|TRBV9|TRBJ1-5
CASSVEGSGPQHF
TGTGCCAGCAGCGTAGAAGGCTCCGGGCCCCAGCATTTT
>.|.|TRBV27|TRBJ1-2
CASSFGRVNYGYTF
TGTGCCAGCAGTTTCGGCAGGGTGAACTATGGCTACACCTTC
>.|TRBD1|TRBV5-4|TRBJ2-1
CASSDNRGSYNEQFF
TGTGCCAGCAGCGACAACAGGGGCTCCTACAATGAGCAGTTCTTC
>once|.|TRBV5-1|TRBJ2-1
CASSQRDTSSYNEQFF
TGCGCCAGCAGTCAGCGGGACACTAGCTCCTACAATGAGCAGTTCTTC
>.|.|TRBV10-3|TRBJ2-3
CAIRRGDTQYF
TGTGCCATCAGGCGCGGAGATACGCAGTATTTT
>.|.|TRBV7-2|TRBJ2-7
CASSLGFGSDADYEQYF
TGTGCCAGCAGCTTAGGTTTCGGCTCTGACGCCGACTACGAGCAGTACTTC
>.|.|TRBV18|TRBJ2-4
CASSPLSGTGVKNIQYF
TGTGCCAGCTCACCACTGTCTGGTACTGGTGTCAAAAACATTCAGTACTTC
>.|TRBD1|TRBV7-9|TRBJ2-7
CASSSGQVVTYEQYF
TGTGCCAGCAGCTCAGGACAGGTCGTTACCTACGAGCAGTACTTC
>.|TRBD2|TRBV29-1|TRBJ2-2
CSVEERTSGKNTGELFF
TGCAGCGTTGAAGAACGGACTAGCGGGAAAAACACCGGGGAGCTGTTTTTT
>.|TRBD1|TRBV28|TRBJ1-2
CASSSPGTGGGYTF
TGTGCCAGCAGTTCGCCCGGGACAGGGGGCGGCTACACCTTC
>.|.|TRBV28|TRBJ2-7
CASSLIGLNKGAYEQYF
TGTGCCAGCAGTTTAATTGGTTTGAACAAGGGAGCCTACGAGCAGTACTTC
>.|TRBD2|TRBV18|TRBJ2-1
CASSPPALAGGDEQFF
TGTGCCAGCTCACCACCGGCACTAGCGGGAGGCGATGAGCAGTTCTTC
>.|TRBD1|TRBV7-2|TRBJ1-2
CAGGTGTNYGYTF
TGTGCCGGAGGGACAGGGACTAACTATGGCTACACCTTC
>.|.|TRBV5-6|TRBJ2-5
CASRSTAQETQYF
TGTGCCAGCAGATCGACAGCCCAAGAGACCCAGTACTTC
>.|.|TRBV29-1|TRBJ2-7
CSAGGIGRGYEQYF
TGCAGCGCAGGGGGGATTGGACGGGGCTACGAGCAGTACTTC
>.|TRBD2|TRBV9|TRBJ2-1
CASTRAGGPYNEQFF
TGTGCCAGCACCCGAGCGGGAGGGCCGTACAATGAGCAGTTCTTC
>.|.|TRBV11-3|TRBJ2-4
CASSLNARHIQYF
TGTGCCAGCAGCTTGAATGCCCGGCACATTCAGTACTTC
>.|.|TRBV15|TRBJ2-1
CATSRDPMPPYNEQFF
TGTGCCACCAGCAGAGATCCAATGCCCCCTTACAATGAGCAGTTCTTC
>.|.|TRBV5-1|TRBJ2-1
CASSLVSNEQFF
TGCGCCAGCAGCTTGGTGTCCAATGAGCAGTTCTTC
>.|.|TRBV19|TRBJ1-3
CASWGPFNFCSIYF
TGTGCCAGTTGGGGACCCTTCAACTTTTGCTCCATATATTTT
>.|TRBD1|TRBV7-2|TRBJ1-2
CASSPQTGVHGYTF
TGTGCCAGCAGCCCACAGACAGGGGTGCATGGCTACACCTTC
>.|.|TRBV5-4|TRBJ2-7
CASSPDPGPRNEQYF
TGTGCCAGCAGCCCCGACCCAGGTCCAAGGAACGAGCAGTACTTC
>.|TRBD2|TRBV18|TRBJ2-3
CASSLWTSGLSTDTQYF
TGTGCCAGCTCACTATGGACTAGCGGTCTAAGCACAGATACGCAGTATTTT
>.|TRBD2|TRBV27|TRBJ2-1
CASSLASGRQYNEQFF
TGTGCCAGCAGTTTGGCTAGCGGGAGACAATACAATGAGCAGTTCTTC
>.|.|TRBV14|TRBJ2-7
CASSQTLWGKAYEQYF
TGTGCCAGCAGCCAAACTCTTTGGGGGAAAGCTTACGAGCAGTACTTC
>.|.|TRBV4-1|TRBJ2-2
CASSQPGQSGELFF
TGCGCCAGCAGCCAACCCGGACAGTCCGGGGAGCTGTTTTTT
>.|TRBD1|TRBV7-6|TRBJ1-5
CASSQGTGYHQPQHF
TGTGCCAGCAGCCAGGGGACAGGGTATCATCAGCCCCAGCATTTT
>.|.|TRBV7-8|TRBJ2-7
CASSHRSYEQYF
TGTGCCAGCAGCCATCGGTCCTACGAGCAGTACTTC
>.|TRBD1|TRBV5-6|TRBJ1-1
CASSPDRGSTFF
TGTGCCAGCAGCCCCGACAGGGGTTCGACTTTCTTT
>.|.|TRBV28|TRBJ1-1
CASSLAATEAFF
TGTGCCAGCAGTTTAGCGGCCACTGAAGCTTTCTTT
>.|.|TRBV4-1|TRBJ1-1
CASSQDPQRTEAFF
TGCGCCAGCAGCCAAGATCCACAGAGAACTGAAGCTTTCTTT
>.|.|TRBV2|TRBJ1-3
CASSEGLSGNTIYF
TGTGCCAGCAGTGAGGGGCTCTCTGGAAACACCATATATTTT
>.|.|TRBV30|TRBJ2-7
CAWSVGLPFHEQYF
TGTGCCTGGAGTGTAGGGCTGCCCTTCCACGAGCAGTACTTC
>.|TRBD1|TRBV7-2|TRBJ2-7
CASSLEEGEGGGYEQYF
TGTGCCAGCAGCTTAGAAGAGGGGGAAGGGGGCGGCTACGAGCAGTACTTC
>.|TRBD2|TRBV14|TRBJ2-4
CASSPSITSGSRDIQYF
TGTGCCAGCAGCCCCTCAATTACTAGCGGGAGTAGGGACATTCAGTACTTC
>.|.|TRBV30|TRBJ2-1
CAWSPLGEQFF
TGTGCCTGGAGTCCCCTCGGTGAGCAGTTCTTC
>.|.|TRBV10-3|TRBJ2-7
CAISESTRLGTEQYF
TGTGCCATCAGTGAGTCGACCCGGCTAGGGACCGAGCAGTACTTC
>once|.|TRBV7-8|TRBJ1-5
CASIPGRVGGGNQPQHF
TGTGCCAGCATCCCCGGGCGGGTAGGGGGGGGCAATCAGCCCCAGCATTTT